This is a list of T cell receptor beta chains from one sample in a study of T cells in Graves' hyperthyroidism and ophthalmopathy. Each CDR3 protein is one row after TCRdb ran MiXCR on the multiplex PCR reads. Here the sample spans approximately 410,000 distinct CDR3 sequences, roughly 13% being singletons. The sequenced material came from blood. The receptors were sampled from a young woman with Graves' hyperthyroidism. The CDR3 runs from the conserved cysteine through the conserved F or W.

cdr3_length,j_call,v_call,cdr3_aa
15,TRBJ1-1,TRBV7-9,CASSLAAQLNTEAFF
19,TRBJ2-3,TRBV5-5,CASSFGLAGGPISTDTQYF
15,TRBJ2-7,TRBV28,CASSRTSGRRHEQYF
14,TRBJ1-6,TRBV20-1,CSAKEGMYNSPLHF
14,TRBJ2-1,TRBV6-2/TRBV6-3,CASRDWGANNEQFF
18,TRBJ1-1,TRBV5-1,CASSLGGPGTEMNTEAFF
15,TRBJ2-1,TRBV24-1,CATSDPQGGGHEQFF
13,TRBJ1-2,TRBV29-1,CSVDSQAGDGYTF
13,TRBJ1-5,TRBV30,CAWSSKEDQPQHF
13,TRBJ1-6,TRBV20-1,CSAPSPDRLALHF
14,TRBJ1-1,TRBV20-1,CGASSRAMNTEAFF
15,TRBJ2-7,TRBV12-3/TRBV12-4,CASSQWGGGVYEQYF
15,TRBJ2-6,TRBV19,CASSTTGVGANVLTF
13,TRBJ2-1,TRBV7-3,CASAESSYNEQFF
13,TRBJ1-1,TRBV18,CASSPTGSTEAFF
14,TRBJ1-1,TRBV20-1,CSASKTGRGTEAFF
14,TRBJ2-1,TRBV27,CASSSRSLYNEQFF
18,TRBJ1-1,TRBV28,CASSLRGGWRSKNTEAFF
13,TRBJ2-7,TRBV5-1,CASSLLTGGEQYF
12,TRBJ2-7,TRBV20-1,CSASPVRYEQYF
14,TRBJ1-1,TRBV15,CATSRDRLETEAFF
16,TRBJ2-3,TRBV5-1,CASSSGTSGMTDTQYF
14,TRBJ2-7,TRBV29-1,CSVEGSGRANEQYF
14,TRBJ2-7,TRBV9,CASSGGRGSDEQYF
16,TRBJ1-4,TRBV30,CAWSRRAGRRDEKLFF
16,TRBJ2-1,TRBV28,CASRLPSSGSGNEQFF
14,TRBJ2-7,TRBV2,CASRGTTGTYEQYF
14,TRBJ2-2,TRBV10-1,CASSGQQNTGELFF
14,TRBJ1-6,TRBV20-1,CSARRQGGRSPLHF
15,TRBJ1-1,TRBV11-3,CASSLGAGANTEAFF
15,TRBJ2-7,TRBV29-1,CSVDKGTGGASEQYF
15,TRBJ1-2,TRBV6-2/TRBV6-3,CASSPRLGGDIGYTF
14,TRBJ2-1,TRBV7-2,CASSLAGNYNEQFF
14,TRBJ2-3,TRBV27,CASGGTSGADTQYF